A selection of T cell receptor beta chains follows, all from one sample in a study of blood T cell repertoires in COVID-19. The method was immunoSEQ multiplex PCR; TCRdb's version includes in-frame clones alone and lacks a portion of them. Of 150,000 to 200,000 clones in the sample, approximately 86% were seen once. Sequences were obtained from peripheral blood. These receptors were collected from a young man with acute or convalescent COVID-19. The CDR3 runs from the conserved cysteine through the conserved F or W. Fields, in order: V gene, J gene, clone size, D gene, CDR3 protein, CDR3 DNA. D genes are given only for firm matches. Size values are once, few and many counts, or a class for expanded clones, and some rows have none.

>TRBV30|TRBJ1-1|.|TRBD1
CAWDRGTF
TGTGCCTGGGACAGGGGAACCTTT
>TRBV15|TRBJ2-5|.|TRBD1
CATSRVPRDSYQETQYF
TGTGCCACCAGCAGAGTACCCCGGGACAGCTACCAAGAGACCCAGTACTTC
>TRBV18|TRBJ1-2|.|TRBD1
CASSPPGTGDYGYTF
TGTGCCAGCTCACCACCGGGCACAGGGGACTATGGCTACACCTTC
>TRBV9|TRBJ2-1|.|TRBD1
CASSRDRANYNEQFF
TGTGCCAGCAGCCGGGACAGGGCAAACTACAATGAGCAGTTCTTC
>TRBV2|TRBJ1-2|.|TRBD1
CASMGWAGQGDYGYTF
TGTGCCAGCATGGGCTGGGCGGGACAGGGGGATTATGGCTACACCTTC
>TRBV6-5|TRBJ1-5|.|.
CASNPIASNQPQHF
TGTGCCAGCAATCCTATCGCTAGCAATCAGCCCCAGCATTTT
>TRBV6-5|TRBJ1-1|.|TRBD1
CASRRQGAAEAFF
TGTGCCAGCAGACGACAGGGGGCCGCTGAAGCTTTCTTT
>TRBV10-3|TRBJ1-1|few|.
CAISEALTLEAFF
TGTGCCATCAGTGAGGCGTTGACTCTAGAAGCTTTCTTT
>TRBV5-1|TRBJ1-2|.|TRBD1
CASSAGTDYGYTF
TGCGCCAGCAGCGCGGGGACAGACTATGGCTACACCTTC
>TRBV7-2|TRBJ2-3|.|TRBD2
CASSSRLGTSEVDTQYF
TGTGCCAGCAGCAGCCGGTTGGGGACTAGCGAGGTTGATACGCAGTATTTT
>TRBV29-1|TRBJ1-5|.|.
CSVEDQCGDRGNQPQHF
TGCAGCGTTGAAGATCAGTGTGGTGACAGAGGCAATCAGCCCCAGCATTTT
>TRBV7-2|TRBJ2-2|.|TRBD2
CASSYSSGLAGTGELFF
TGTGCCAGCAGCTACTCCTCGGGACTAGCGGGCACCGGGGAGCTGTTTTTT
>TRBV15|TRBJ2-5|.|.
CATSGSRDTEETQYF
TGTGCCACCAGCGGTTCCCGGGACACCGAAGAGACCCAGTACTTC
>TRBV6-5|TRBJ1-5|.|TRBD1
CASTGQKYQPQHF
TGTGCCAGCACGGGACAGAAGTATCAGCCCCAGCATTTT
>TRBV10-2|TRBJ1-5|.|.
CASRETVSQPQHF
TGCGCCAGCAGGGAGACGGTCTCTCAGCCCCAGCATTTT
>TRBV11-2|TRBJ2-1|.|TRBD2
CASSSSTSGGAREQFF
TGTGCCAGCAGCTCCTCGACTAGCGGGGGGGCCAGGGAGCAGTTCTTC
>TRBV19|TRBJ1-5|few|.
CASSMSDSNQPQHF
TGTGCCAGTAGTATGAGCGATAGCAATCAGCCCCAGCATTTT
>TRBV24-1|TRBJ1-2|.|.
CATSDYRVGYGYTF
TGTGCCACCAGTGATTACAGGGTTGGGTATGGCTACACCTTC
>TRBV5-1|TRBJ2-4|.|TRBD1
CASSLIGGQGLNIQYF
TGCGCCAGCAGCTTAATTGGGGGACAGGGTCTGAACATTCAGTACTTC
>TRBV10-3|TRBJ1-1|.|TRBD1
CAITRTGDNTEAFF
TGTGCCATCACCAGGACAGGGGATAACACTGAAGCTTTCTTT
>TRBV9|TRBJ1-4|.|.
CASSRTVNEKLFF
TGTGCCAGCAGTCGGACAGTAAATGAAAAACTGTTTTTT
>TRBV7-9|TRBJ2-1|.|.
CASSNSRGYNEQFF
TGTGCCAGCAGCAATTCCAGGGGATACAATGAGCAGTTCTTC
>TRBV7-7|TRBJ2-7|.|TRBD1
CASSPGTGRSYEQYF
TGTGCCAGCAGCCCGGGGACAGGGCGCTCCTACGAGCAGTACTTC
>TRBV6-5|TRBJ2-2|.|.
CASSTRGTGELFF
TGTGCCAGCAGTACCAGGGGCACCGGGGAGCTGTTTTTT
>TRBV30|TRBJ1-5|once|TRBD1
CAWSVDRVGQPQHF
TGTGCCTGGAGTGTAGACAGGGTAGGGCAGCCCCAGCATTTT
>TRBV5-1|TRBJ2-2|.|.
CASSLATGLGTGELFF
TGCGCCAGCAGCTTGGCGACAGGCCTTGGGACCGGGGAGCTGTTTTTT
>TRBV11-2|TRBJ2-5|.|.
CASSLIRGTETQYF
TGTGCCAGCAGCTTAATCCGGGGGACGGAGACCCAGTACTTC
>TRBV19|TRBJ1-2|.|TRBD1
CASSPGTEHYGYTF
TGTGCCAGTAGCCCCGGGACAGAACATTATGGCTACACCTTC